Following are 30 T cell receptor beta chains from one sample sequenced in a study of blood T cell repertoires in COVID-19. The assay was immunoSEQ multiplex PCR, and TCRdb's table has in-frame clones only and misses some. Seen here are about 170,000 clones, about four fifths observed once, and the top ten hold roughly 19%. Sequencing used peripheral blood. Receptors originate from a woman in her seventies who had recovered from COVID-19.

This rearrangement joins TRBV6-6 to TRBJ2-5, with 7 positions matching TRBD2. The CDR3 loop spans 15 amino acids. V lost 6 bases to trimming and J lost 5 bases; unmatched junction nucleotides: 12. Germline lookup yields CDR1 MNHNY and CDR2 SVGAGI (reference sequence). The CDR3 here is CASSRPGEGPETQYF. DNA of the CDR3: TGTGCCAGCAGCAGGCCTGGGGAGGGCCCTGAGACCCAGTACTTC.

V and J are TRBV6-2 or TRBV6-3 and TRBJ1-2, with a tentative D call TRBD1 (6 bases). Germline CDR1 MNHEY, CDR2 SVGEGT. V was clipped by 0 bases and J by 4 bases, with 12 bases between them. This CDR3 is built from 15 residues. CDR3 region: CASSYSSGTPYGYTF. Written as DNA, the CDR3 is TGTGCCAGCAGTTACTCGAGTGGGACACCCTATGGCTACACCTTC.

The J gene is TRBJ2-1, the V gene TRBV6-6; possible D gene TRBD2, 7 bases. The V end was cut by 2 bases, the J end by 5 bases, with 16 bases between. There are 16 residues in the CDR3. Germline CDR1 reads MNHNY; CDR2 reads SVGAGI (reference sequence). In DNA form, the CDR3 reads TGTGCCAGCAGTTACGGGGGGGCCCGACCGAACAATGAGCAGTTCTTC. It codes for CASSYGGARPNNEQFF.

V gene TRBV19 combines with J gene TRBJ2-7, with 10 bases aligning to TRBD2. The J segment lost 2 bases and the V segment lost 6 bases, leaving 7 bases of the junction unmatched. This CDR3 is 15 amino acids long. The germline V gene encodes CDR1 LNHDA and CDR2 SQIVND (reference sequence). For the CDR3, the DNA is TGTGCCAGTAGAAATGGACTAGCGGACCCCTACGAGCAGTACTTC. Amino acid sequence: CASRNGLADPYEQYF.

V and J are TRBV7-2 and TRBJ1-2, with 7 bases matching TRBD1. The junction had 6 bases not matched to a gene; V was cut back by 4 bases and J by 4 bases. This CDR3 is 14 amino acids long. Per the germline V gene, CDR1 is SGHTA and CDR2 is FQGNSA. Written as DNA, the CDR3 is TGTGCCAGCAGCTCAGGACAGGCGGGCTATGGCTACACCTTC. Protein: CASSSGQAGYGYTF.

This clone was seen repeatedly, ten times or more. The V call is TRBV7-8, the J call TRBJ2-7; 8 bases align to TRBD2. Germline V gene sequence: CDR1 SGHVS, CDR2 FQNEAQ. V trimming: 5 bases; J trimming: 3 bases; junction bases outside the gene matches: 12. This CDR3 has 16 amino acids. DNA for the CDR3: TGTGCCAGCAGCCCCAGGGCGGGGGGAATGGGCTACGAGCAGTACTTC. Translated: CASSPRAGGMGYEQYF.

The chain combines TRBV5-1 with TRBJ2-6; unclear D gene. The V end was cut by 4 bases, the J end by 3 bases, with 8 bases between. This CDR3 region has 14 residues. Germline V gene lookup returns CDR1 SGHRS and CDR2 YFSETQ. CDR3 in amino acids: CASSHLGGANVLTF. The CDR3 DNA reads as TGCGCCAGCAGCCACCTAGGTGGGGCCAACGTCCTGACTTTC. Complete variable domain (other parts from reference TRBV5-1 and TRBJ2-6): KAGVTQTPRYLIKTRGQQVTLSCSPISGHRSVSWYQQTPGQGLQFLFEYFSETQRNKGNFPGRFSGRQFSNSRSEMNVSTLELGDSALYLCASSHLGGANVLTFGAGSRLTVL.

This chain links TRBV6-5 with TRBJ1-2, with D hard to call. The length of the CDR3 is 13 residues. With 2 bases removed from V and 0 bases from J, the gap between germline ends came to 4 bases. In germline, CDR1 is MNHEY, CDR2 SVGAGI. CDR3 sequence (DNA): TGTGCCAGCAGTTACGGCCCTAACTATGGCTACACCTTC. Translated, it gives CASSYGPNYGYTF.

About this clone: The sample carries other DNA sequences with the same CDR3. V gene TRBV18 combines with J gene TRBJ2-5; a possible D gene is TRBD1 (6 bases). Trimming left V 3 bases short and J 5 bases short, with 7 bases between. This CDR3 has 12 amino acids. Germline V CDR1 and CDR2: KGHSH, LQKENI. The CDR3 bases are TGTGCCAGCTCACCGAGGGGGGAGACCCAGTACTTC. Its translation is CASSPRGETQYF.

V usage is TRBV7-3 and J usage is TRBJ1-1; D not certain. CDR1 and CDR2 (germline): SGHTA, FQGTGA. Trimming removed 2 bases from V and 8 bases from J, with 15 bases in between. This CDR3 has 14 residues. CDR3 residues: CASSLEGMAGEAFF. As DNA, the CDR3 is TGTGCCAGCAGCTTAGAGGGTATGGCCGGCGAAGCTTTCTTT.

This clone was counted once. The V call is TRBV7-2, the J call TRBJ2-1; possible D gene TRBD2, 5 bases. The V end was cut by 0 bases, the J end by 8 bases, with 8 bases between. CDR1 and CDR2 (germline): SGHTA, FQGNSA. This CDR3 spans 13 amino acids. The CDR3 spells CASSLAAGDEQFF. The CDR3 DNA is TGTGCCAGCAGCTTAGCGGCCGGGGATGAGCAGTTCTTC.

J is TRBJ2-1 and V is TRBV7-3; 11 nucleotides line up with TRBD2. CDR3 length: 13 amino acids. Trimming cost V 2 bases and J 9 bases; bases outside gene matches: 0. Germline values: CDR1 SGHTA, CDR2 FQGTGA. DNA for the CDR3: TGTGCCAGCAGCTTAGGGACTAGCGGTGAGCAGTTCTTC. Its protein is CASSLGTSGEQFF.

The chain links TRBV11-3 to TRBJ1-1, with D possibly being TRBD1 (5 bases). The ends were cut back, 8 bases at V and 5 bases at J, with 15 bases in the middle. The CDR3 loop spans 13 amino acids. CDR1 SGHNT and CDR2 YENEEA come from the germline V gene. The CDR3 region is CASGTGGGTEAFF. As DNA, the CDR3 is TGTGCCAGCGGAACGGGGGGTGGGACTGAAGCTTTCTTT. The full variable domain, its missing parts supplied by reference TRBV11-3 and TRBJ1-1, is EAGVVQSPRYKIIEKKQPVAFWCNPISGHNTLYWYLQNLGQGPELLIRYENEEAVDDSQLPKDRFSAERLKGVDSTLKIQPAELGDSAVYLCASGTGGGTEAFFGQGTRLTVV.

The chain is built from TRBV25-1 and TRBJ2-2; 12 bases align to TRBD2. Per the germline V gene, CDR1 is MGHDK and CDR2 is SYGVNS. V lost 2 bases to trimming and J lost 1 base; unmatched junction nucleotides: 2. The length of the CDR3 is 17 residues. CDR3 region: CASSEPSGRGNTGELFF. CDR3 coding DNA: TGTGCCAGCAGTGAACCTAGCGGGAGGGGGAACACCGGGGAGCTGTTTTTT.

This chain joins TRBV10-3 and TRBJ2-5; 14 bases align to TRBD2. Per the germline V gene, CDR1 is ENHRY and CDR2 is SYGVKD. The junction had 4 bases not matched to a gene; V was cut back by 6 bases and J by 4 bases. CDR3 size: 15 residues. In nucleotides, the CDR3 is TGTGCCATCAGGGAGACTAGCGGGAGGGGAGAGACCCAGTACTTC. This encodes CAIRETSGRGETQYF.

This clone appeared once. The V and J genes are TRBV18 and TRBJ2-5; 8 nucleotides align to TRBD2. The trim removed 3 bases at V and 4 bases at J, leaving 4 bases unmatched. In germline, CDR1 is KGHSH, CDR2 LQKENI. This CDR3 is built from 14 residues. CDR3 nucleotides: TGTGCCAGCTCACCGCGGGGGGTACGAGAGACCCAGTACTTC. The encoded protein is CASSPRGVRETQYF.

Written as DNA, the CDR3 is TGTGCCAGCAGTGAAGCGCTTCAGGGGGAGACCCAGTACTTC. Translation: CASSEALQGETQYF. The rearrangement joins TRBV2 to TRBJ2-5, with a weak D call TRBD1 (6 bases). The CDR3 extends over 14 amino acids. V was clipped by 0 bases and J by 5 bases, with 10 bases between them. Germline CDR1 is SNHLY and CDR2 is FYNNEI.

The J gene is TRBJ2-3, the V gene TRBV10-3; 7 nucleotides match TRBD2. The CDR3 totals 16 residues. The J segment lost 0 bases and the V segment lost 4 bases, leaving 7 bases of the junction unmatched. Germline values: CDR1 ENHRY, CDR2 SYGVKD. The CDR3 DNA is TGTGCCATCAGTGGGGGGGGGACCACTAGCACAGATACGCAGTATTTT. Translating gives CAISGGGTTSTDTQYF.

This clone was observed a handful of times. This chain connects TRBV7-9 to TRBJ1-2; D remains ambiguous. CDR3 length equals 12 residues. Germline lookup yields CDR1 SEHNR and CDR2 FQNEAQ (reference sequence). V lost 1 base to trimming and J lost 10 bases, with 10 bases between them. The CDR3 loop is CASSLGSGPYTF. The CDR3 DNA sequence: TGTGCCAGCAGCTTAGGGAGCGGGCCCTACACCTTC.

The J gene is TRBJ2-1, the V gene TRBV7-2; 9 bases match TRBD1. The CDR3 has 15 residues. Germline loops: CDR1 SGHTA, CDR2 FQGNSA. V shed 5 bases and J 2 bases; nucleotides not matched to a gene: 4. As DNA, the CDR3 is TGTGCCAGCAGCAAGGACAGGGGTCCCTACAATGAGCAGTTCTTC. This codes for CASSKDRGPYNEQFF.

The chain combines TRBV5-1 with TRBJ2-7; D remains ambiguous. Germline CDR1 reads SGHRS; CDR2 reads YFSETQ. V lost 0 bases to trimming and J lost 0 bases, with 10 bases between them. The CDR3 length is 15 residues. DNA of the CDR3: TGCGCCAGCAGCTTGGGTGACACCGACTCCTACGAGCAGTACTTC. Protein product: CASSLGDTDSYEQYF.

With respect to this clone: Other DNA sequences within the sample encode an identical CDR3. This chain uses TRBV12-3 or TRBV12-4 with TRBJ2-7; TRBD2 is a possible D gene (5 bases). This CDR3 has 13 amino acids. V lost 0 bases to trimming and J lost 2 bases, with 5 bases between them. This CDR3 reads CASSLAGAYEQYF. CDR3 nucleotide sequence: TGTGCCAGCAGTTTAGCGGGAGCCTACGAGCAGTACTTC.

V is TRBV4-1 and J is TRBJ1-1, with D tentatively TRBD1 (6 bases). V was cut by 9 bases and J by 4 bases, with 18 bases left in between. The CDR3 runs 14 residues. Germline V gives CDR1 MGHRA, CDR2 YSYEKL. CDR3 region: CASRGGLKGTEAFF. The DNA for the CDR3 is TGCGCCAGTAGGGGGGGACTCAAGGGCACTGAAGCTTTCTTT.

The CDR3 sequence is CASSLGQGAGEAFF. As DNA, the CDR3 is TGTGCCAGCAGCTTGGGACAGGGGGCGGGTGAAGCTTTCTTT. The gene calls are TRBV5-5 and TRBJ1-1; 10 bases fit TRBD1. V shed 0 bases and J 7 bases; nucleotides not matched to a gene: 3. The CDR3 spans 14 residues. Germline lookup yields CDR1 SGHKS and CDR2 YYEKEE (reference sequence).

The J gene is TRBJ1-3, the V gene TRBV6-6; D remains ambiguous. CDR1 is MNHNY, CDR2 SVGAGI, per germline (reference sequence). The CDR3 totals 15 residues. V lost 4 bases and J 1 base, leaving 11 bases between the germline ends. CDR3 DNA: TGTGCCAGCAGTTCCGCCAGGAGGTCTGGAAACACCATATATTTT. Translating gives CASSSARRSGNTIYF.

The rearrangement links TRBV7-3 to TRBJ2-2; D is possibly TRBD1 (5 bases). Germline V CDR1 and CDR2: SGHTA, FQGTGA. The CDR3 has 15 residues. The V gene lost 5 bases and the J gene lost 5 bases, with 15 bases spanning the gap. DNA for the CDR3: TGTGCCAGCAGCCCTGACAGACACCCAACCGGGGAGCTGTTTTTT. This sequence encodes CASSPDRHPTGELFF.

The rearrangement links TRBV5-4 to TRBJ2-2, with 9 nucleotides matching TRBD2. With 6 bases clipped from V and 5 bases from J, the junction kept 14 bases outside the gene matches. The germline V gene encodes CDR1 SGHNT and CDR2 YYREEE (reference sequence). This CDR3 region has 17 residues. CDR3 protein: CASTSQRREGGTGELFF. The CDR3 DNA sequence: TGTGCCAGCACCTCCCAACGGCGGGAGGGGGGGACCGGGGAGCTGTTTTTT.

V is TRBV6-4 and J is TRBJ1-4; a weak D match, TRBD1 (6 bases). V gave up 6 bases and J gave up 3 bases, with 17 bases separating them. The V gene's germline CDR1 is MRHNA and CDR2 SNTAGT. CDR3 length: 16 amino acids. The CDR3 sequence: CASSRDARGANEKLFF. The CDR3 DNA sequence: TGTGCCAGCAGCCGGGACGCCAGGGGAGCTAATGAAAAACTGTTTTTT.

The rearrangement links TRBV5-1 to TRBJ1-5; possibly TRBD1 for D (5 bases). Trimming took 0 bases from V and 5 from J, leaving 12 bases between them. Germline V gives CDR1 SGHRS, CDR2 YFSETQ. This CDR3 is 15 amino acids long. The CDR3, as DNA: TGCGCCAGCAGCTTGGAACCAGGGTTAGATCAGCCCCAGCATTTT. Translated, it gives CASSLEPGLDQPQHF.

CDR3 nucleotides: TGTGCCAGCAGCCGACAGGGACCTCAAGAGACCCAGTACTTC. Protein sequence: CASSRQGPQETQYF. The chain employs TRBV3-1 (or the pseudogene TRBV3-2) and TRBJ2-5, with TRBD1 matching 7 bases. V lost 4 bases, J lost 2 bases, and 4 bases stayed unmatched. The CDR3 contains 14 residues. Germline-derived CDR1 and CDR2 are LGHDT and YNNKEL (reference sequence).